This T cell receptor beta chain stems from a study of blood T cell repertoires in COVID-19. Overall study: The United States, Italy and Spain supplied acute and convalescent COVID-19 samples.

Only one count was recorded for this clone. Source study methods: Reference gene primer amplification gave nucleated cell count estimates. Using immunoSEQ multiplex PCR, the repertoire was profiled, and TCRdb retains in-frame clones only, with some absent. The DNA gave D and trimming, while V, J and clone size come from that table. The sample contains a few hundred thousand clones, approximately 91% of which appear only once. J lost 4 bases, V lost 5 bases, and 9 bases had no gene match. Germline V lookup: CDR1 LNHDA, CDR2 SQIVND (reference sequence). The CDR3 loop spans 18 amino acids. Clinical histories supplied by participants themselves formed the basis of cohort assignment.

The clonotype comes from a woman in her 30s who had recovered from COVID-19. Sequenced input: PBMCs or T cells enriched from blood (not recorded which). J is TRBJ2-1 and V is TRBV19, with TRBD2 identical over 15 bases. The CDR3 loop reads CASSPGTSGRHWYNEQFF. DNA for the CDR3: TGTGCCAGTAGTCCTGGGACTAGCGGGAGGCATTGGTACAATGAGCAGTTCTTC.